This T cell receptor beta chain was identified during a study of blood T cell repertoires in COVID-19. TCRdb keeps only in-frame clones here, not all; method: immunoSEQ multiplex PCR. Found here are roughly 270,000 clones, 85% of them singletons; the top ten hold 2% to 3%. Material for sequencing was PBMCs or T cells enriched from blood (not recorded which). The TCR sequence derives from a woman in her forties or fifties who had recovered from COVID-19.

CDR3 loop: CASSISTGEKAFF. As DNA, the CDR3 is TGTGCCAGTAGTATATCCACTGGAGAGAAAGCTTTCTTT. The rearrangement links TRBV19 to TRBJ1-1; D not certain. There are 13 residues in the CDR3. CDR1 and CDR2 from the germline V gene are LNHDA and SQIVND (reference sequence). The ends were cut back, 2 bases at V and 9 bases at J, with 13 bases in the middle.